Following are 10 T cell receptor beta chains from one sample sequenced in a study of tumor-infiltrating lymphocytes in primary liver carcinoma. Researchers generated TCR beta cDNA from approximately 520 ng of total RNA, relying on a constant-region primer. Three rounds of nested multiplex PCR with slightly modified ARM-PCR produced TCR beta libraries. The first two PCR rounds used TRBV1-TRBV30 primers with a Cbeta primer, around 10 cycles each. From the multiplex PCR reads, TCRdb called clonotypes with MiXCR, one entry per CDR3 protein. Here the sample spans some 100,000 distinct CDR3 sequences, about 62% being singletons. Total RNA and DNA came together from around 20-30 mg of bulk tissue without cell sorting. The specimen was liver tumor tissue from sampling region 2. Subset given: tumor region T2, inferior pole. The source is an older woman with primary liver carcinoma and hepatitis B virus infection.

To note about this clonotype: An end of the junction does not agree with germline; a read error may underlie this. This sequence joins TRBV5-5 and TRBJ2-6; D not resolved. Per the germline V gene, CDR1 is SGHKS and CDR2 is YYEKEE (reference sequence). This CDR3 contains 15 residues. In DNA form, the CDR3 reads TGTACCAGCAGCATGACATGGGGAAGGGCCAACGTCCTGACTTTC. Its protein product is CTSSMTWGRANVLTF. The full variable domain, its missing parts supplied by reference TRBV5-5 and TRBJ2-6, is DAGVTQSPTHLIKTRGQQVTLRCSPISGHKSVSWYQQVLGQGPQFIFQYYEKEERGRGNFPDRFSARQFPNYSSELNVNALLLGDSALYLCTSSMTWGRANVLTFGAGSRLTVL.

With regard to this clonotype: Given a much more abundant clone one base away, this may be a read error. The chain uses TRBV5-1 and TRBJ1-3; weak D call: TRBD1 (5 bases). Per the germline V gene, CDR1 is SGHRS and CDR2 is YFSETQ. CDR3 length equals 14 residues. The CDR3, as DNA: TGCGCCAACAGCGCCGGGACGGAAGGAAACACCATATATTTT. Encoded protein: CANSAGTEGNTIYF. Combining the CDR3 with reference TRBV5-1 and TRBJ1-3 gives the whole variable domain KAGVTQTPRYLIKTRGQQVTLSCSPISGHRSVSWYQQTPGQGLQFLFEYFSETQRNKGNFPGRFSGRQFSNSRSEMNVSTLELGDSALYLCANSAGTEGNTIYFGEGSWLTVV.

In the case of this clonotype: A much larger clone lies one base from this, so it may be a read error. The chain couples TRBV10-3 to TRBJ2-7; D is unresolved. Germline values: CDR1 ENHRY, CDR2 SYGVKD. The CDR3 spans 14 residues. V was pared by 6 bases and J by 1 base, with 13 bases between. The CDR3 here is CAISTIPSSYEQYF. In DNA, the CDR3 is TGTGCCATCAGCACCATTCCCAGTTCCTACGAGCAGTACTTC.

This chain connects TRBV10-1 to TRBJ2-1; D may be TRBD2 (6 bases). This CDR3 region has 15 residues. Germline-derived CDR1 and CDR2 are WNHNN and SYGVQD (reference sequence). V lost 4 bases to trimming and J lost 16 bases, with 26 bases between them. CDR3: CASSVSTSGRDEQFF. Here the CDR3 DNA reads TGCGCCAGCAGTGTGTCGACCAGCGGGCGGGATGAACAATTCTTC.

This rearrangement joins TRBV2 to TRBJ2-5; D is perhaps TRBD2 (5 bases). The CDR3 has 13 residues. V lost 5 bases and J 5 bases, leaving 12 bases between the germline ends. Germline CDR1 is SNHLY and CDR2 is FYNNEI. CDR3 coding DNA: TGTGCCAGCAGTAACCCCGGGGTCGAGACCCAGTACTTC. Translation gives CASSNPGVETQYF.

This clonotype was detected only a few times. Given a much more abundant clone one base away, this may be a read error. Without the conserved terminal phenylalanine or tryptophan, this CDR3 likely stems from a read error. This chain links TRBV5-6 with TRBJ1-5; D not certain. Trimming pared 2 bases from V and 0 bases from J, leaving 12 bases between. The CDR3 sequence is 16 residues long. CDR1 and CDR2 from the germline V gene are SGHDT and YYEEEE. The CDR3 is CASSFGTAYSNQPQHL. CDR3 in DNA: TGTGCCAGCAGCTTCGGTACGGCTTATAGCAATCAGCCCCAGCATCTT.

This clonotype was counted only a few times. Possible read error: a much larger clone is one base away. The chain joins TRBV4-1 to TRBJ2-7, with no clear D. CDR3 length: 13 amino acids. CDR1 and CDR2 from the germline V gene are MGHRA and YSYEKL. With 4 bases removed from V and 2 bases from J, the gap between germline ends came to 9 bases. The CDR3 spells CASSRGPPYEQYF. CDR3 coding DNA: TGCGCCAGCAGCCGAGGTCCACCCTACGAGCAGTACTTC.

This clonotype was recorded many times. V gene TRBV6-1 combines with J gene TRBJ2-3, with 7 bases fitting TRBD1. CDR1 is MNHNS, CDR2 SASEGT, per germline. This CDR3 spans 17 amino acids. Unmatched junction bases numbered 12, after V lost 4 bases and J lost 2 bases. The CDR3 bases are TGTGCCAGCAGTGGACTAACAGGGGTAACCACCACAGATACGCAGTATTTT. As protein: CASSGLTGVTTTDTQYF.

This clonotype was detected only once. The V and J genes are TRBV14 and TRBJ1-4, with D possibly being TRBD1 (6 bases). CDR3 length equals 15 residues. V was trimmed by 5 bases and J by 11 bases, leaving 21 bases between them. The germline gives CDR1 SGHDN, CDR2 FVKESK. The CDR3 DNA follows: TGTGCCAGCAGCTGGCCGGCGGGGGCATTGGACAAACTGTTTTTT. Protein sequence: CASSWPAGALDKLFF.

Concerning this clonotype itself: Germline is not matched at one junction end, which may reflect a read error. The V call is TRBV4-1, the J call TRBJ1-4; D gene uncertain. Germline CDR1 and CDR2: MGHRA and YSYEKL. This CDR3 comprises 15 residues. The DNA of the CDR3 is TGTGCCAGGAGCCAACGCCAGGCAACTAATGGAAAACTGTTTTTT. It is translated as CARSQRQATNGKLFF.